This TCR beta chain was captured in a study of T cell responses to AZD1222 COVID-19 vaccine. TCRdb's copy holds only in-frame clones and misses some; the assay was immunoSEQ multiplex PCR. Of about 99,000 clones in the sample, 88% are singletons; the top ten hold roughly 2.7%. The ends were cut back, 6 bases at V and 4 bases at J, with 9 bases in the middle. The CDR3 length is 12 residues. Germline-derived CDR1 and CDR2 are SGHTA and FQGNSA. Sequencing used peripheral blood, obtained on day 0 of AZD1222 vaccination. V usage is TRBV7-2 and J usage is TRBJ2-5; D call uncertain. This TCR was sampled from an adult in good health. For the CDR3, the DNA is TGTGCCAGCAGTAAGGTGGGAGAGACCCAGTACTTC. It specifies CASSKVGETQYF.